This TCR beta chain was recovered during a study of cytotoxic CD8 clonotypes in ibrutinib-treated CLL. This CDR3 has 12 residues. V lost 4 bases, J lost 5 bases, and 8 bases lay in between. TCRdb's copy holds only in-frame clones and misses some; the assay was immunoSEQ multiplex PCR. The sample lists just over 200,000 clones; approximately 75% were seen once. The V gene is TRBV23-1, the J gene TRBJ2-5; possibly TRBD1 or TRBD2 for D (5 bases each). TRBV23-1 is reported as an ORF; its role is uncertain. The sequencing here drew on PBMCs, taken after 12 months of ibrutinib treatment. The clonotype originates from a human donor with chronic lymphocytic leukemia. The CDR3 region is CASSLWGETQYF. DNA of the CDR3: TGCGCCAGCAGTCTGTGGGGGGAGACCCAGTACTTC.